This TCR beta chain was captured by sequencing in a study of control samples from healthy donors and cancer patients (dated by TCRdb to the early 2020s). Library preparation used the immunoSEQ multiplex PCR assay. TCRdb carries this immuneACCESS record with in-frame sequences only. Its versions omit some clonotypes, under half of them owing to an unresolved V gene in the studies checked, with the rest unexplained. The sample includes some 74,000 clones, with 83% observed a single time. The ten largest clonotypes hold less than 20% of the sample. On this clone: Its antigen is unknown. Base quality data are lacking; no much larger clone is found one base away.

Inclusive of the bounding cysteine and phenylalanine, the CDR3 is 16 residues long. CDR3 DNA is the only sequence kept; it has 48 bases, read in frame from the first base. V is pruned by 3 bases and J by 5 bases, leaving 6 bases of the junction without a gene match. The germline V gene (reference sequence) gives CDR1 as LNHDA and CDR2 as SQIVND. The source material was blood. The receptor chain draws on TRBV19 and TRBJ2-7, and 14 junctional nucleotides match TRBD2. The TCR sequence derives from a man in his 60s in good health. The DNA reads TGTGCCAGTAGTATCCCCGGGACTAGCGGGAGCAACGAGCAGTACTTC. Its protein reads: CASSIPGTSGSNEQYF.